The clone carrying this T cell receptor (beta chain) has a handful of counts. Its antigen is undetermined. Amplification by 5'RACE using constant-segment primers produced TCR alpha and TCR beta cDNA libraries that carried sample barcodes and UMIs. TCRdb passed the 5' RACE reads through MiXCR, listing each CDR3 protein once. The repertoire includes about 130,000 distinct CDR3 sequences, over 15% of them detected once, and over 4% sits in the top ten. V was clipped by 4 bases and J by 7 bases, with 13 bases between them. The CDR3 sequence is 13 residues long. Germline V gene data show CDR1 as SEHNR and CDR2 as FQNEAQ (reference sequence). The sample belongs to a study of T-cell memory formation after mild COVID-19. Study summary: TCR clusters were mostly donor specific.

Study observations and caveats: The finding that pre-infection memory included some responding clones suggested that cross-reactive memory joined. The SARS-CoV-2 specificity of second-wave clones reaching peak at day 37 remained unverified.

The sample taken for sequencing was PBMCs or a T cell subset sorted from them (not recorded which). The V call is TRBV7-9, the J call TRBJ2-5; D is undetermined. This sequence originates from a man between 18 and 35 years old who had mild COVID-19 (a few samples of this study predate the infection). Cell type and time point are not known. The CDR3 DNA follows: TGTGCCAGCAGCTCCCAGACCGGTTTGACCCAGTACTTC. Translating it yields CASSSQTGLTQYF.